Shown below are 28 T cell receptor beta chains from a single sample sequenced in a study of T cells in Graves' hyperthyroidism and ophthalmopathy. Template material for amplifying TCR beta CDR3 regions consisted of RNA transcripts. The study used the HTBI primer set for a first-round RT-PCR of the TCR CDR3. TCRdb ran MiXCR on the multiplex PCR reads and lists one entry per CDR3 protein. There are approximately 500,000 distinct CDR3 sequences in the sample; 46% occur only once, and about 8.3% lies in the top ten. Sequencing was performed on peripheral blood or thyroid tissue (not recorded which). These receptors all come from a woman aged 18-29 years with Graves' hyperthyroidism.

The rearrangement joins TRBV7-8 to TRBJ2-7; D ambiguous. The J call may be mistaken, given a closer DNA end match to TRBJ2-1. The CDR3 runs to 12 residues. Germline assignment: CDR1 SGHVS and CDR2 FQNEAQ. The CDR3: CASSPRSNEQFF. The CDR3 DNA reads TGTGCCAGCAGCCCCCGCTCCAATGAGCAGTTCTTC.

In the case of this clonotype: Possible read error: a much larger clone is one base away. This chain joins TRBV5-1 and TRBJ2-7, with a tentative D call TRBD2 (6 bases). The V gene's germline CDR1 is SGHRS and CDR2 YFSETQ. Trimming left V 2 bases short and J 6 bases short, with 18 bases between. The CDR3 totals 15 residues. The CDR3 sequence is CASSFLANGSCEQYF. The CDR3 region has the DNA TGCGCCAGCAGCTTTTTGGCTAACGGGAGCTGCGAGCAGTACTTC.

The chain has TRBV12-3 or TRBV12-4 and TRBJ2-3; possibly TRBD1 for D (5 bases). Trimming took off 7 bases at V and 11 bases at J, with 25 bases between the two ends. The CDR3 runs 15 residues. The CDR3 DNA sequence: TGTGCCAGCACCTGGTTCGACAGAACCTACAATGAGCAGTATTTT. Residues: CASTWFDRTYNEQYF.

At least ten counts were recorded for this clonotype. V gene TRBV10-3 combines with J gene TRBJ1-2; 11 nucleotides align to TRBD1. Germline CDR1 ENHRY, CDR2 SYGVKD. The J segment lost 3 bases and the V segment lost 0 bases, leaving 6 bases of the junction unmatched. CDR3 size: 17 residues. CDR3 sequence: CAISESNLGQGDYGYTF. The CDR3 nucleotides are TGTGCCATCAGTGAGTCGAATTTGGGACAGGGGGACTATGGCTACACCTTC.

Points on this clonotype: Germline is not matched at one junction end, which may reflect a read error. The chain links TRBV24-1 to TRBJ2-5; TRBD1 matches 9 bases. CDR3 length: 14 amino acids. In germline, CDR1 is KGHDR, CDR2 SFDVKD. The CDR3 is CASSESGGQGTQYF. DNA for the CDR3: TGTGCCAGCAGTGAATCGGGGGGACAGGGGACCCAGTACTTC.

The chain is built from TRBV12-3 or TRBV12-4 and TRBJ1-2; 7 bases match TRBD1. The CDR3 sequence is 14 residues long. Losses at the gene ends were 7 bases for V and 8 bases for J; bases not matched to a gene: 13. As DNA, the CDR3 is TGTGCCAGCACCCAGTCCGGGACAGCAAGGGGCTACACCTTC. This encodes CASTQSGTARGYTF.

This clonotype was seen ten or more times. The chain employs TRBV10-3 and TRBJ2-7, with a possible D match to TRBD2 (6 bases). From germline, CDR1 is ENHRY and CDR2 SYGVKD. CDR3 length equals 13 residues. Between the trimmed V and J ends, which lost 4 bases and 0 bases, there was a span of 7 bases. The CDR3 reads CAISASDSYEQYF. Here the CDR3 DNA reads TGTGCCATCAGTGCTAGCGACTCCTACGAGCAGTACTTC.

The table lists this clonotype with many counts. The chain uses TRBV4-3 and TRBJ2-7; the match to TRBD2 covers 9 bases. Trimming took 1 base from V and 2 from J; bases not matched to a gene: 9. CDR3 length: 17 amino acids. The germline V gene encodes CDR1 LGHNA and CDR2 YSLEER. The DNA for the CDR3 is TGCGCCAGCAGCCAAGCAAGGGGGACTAGCCAAACCTACGAGCAGTACTTC. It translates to CASSQARGTSQTYEQYF.

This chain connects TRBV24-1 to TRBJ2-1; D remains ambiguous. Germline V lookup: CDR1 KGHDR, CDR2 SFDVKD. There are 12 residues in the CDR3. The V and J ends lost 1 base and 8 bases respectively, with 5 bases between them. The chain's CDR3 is CATSDFLDEQFF. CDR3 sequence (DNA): TGTGCCACCAGTGATTTTTTAGATGAGCAGTTCTTC.

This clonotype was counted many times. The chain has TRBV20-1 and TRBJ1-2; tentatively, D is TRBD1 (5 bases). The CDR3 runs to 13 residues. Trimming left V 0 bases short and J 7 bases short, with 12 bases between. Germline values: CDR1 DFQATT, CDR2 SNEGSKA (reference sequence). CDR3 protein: CSAREGQGFGYTF. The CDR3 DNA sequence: TGCAGTGCTAGAGAAGGCCAGGGCTTTGGCTACACCTTC.

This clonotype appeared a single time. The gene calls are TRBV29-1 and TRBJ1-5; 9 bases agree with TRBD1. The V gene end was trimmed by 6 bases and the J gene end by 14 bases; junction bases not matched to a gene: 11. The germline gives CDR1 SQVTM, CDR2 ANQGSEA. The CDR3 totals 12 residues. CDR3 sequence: CSVVRQGGYEHF. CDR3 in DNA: TGCAGCGTAGTACGACAGGGGGGGTACGAGCATTTT.

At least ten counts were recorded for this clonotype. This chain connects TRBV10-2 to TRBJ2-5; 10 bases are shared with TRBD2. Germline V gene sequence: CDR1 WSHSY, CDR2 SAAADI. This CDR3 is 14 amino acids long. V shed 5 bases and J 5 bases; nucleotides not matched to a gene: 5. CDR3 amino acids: CASSSASGSETQYF. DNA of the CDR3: TGCGCCAGCAGTTCGGCTAGCGGGAGTGAGACCCAGTACTTC.

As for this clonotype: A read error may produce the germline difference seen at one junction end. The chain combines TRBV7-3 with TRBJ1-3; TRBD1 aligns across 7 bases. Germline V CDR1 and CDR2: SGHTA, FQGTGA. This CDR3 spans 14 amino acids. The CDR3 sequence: CASSQGEFGNTIYF. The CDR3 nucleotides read TGCGCCAGCAGTCAGGGGGAATTTGGAAACACCATATATTTT.

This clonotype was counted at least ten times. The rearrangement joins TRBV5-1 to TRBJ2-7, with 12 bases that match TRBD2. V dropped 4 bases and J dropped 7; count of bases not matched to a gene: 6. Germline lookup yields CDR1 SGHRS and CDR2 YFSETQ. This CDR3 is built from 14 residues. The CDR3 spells CASSLGLAGLEQYF. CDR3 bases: TGCGCCAGCAGCCTGGGACTAGCGGGCTTGGAGCAGTACTTC.

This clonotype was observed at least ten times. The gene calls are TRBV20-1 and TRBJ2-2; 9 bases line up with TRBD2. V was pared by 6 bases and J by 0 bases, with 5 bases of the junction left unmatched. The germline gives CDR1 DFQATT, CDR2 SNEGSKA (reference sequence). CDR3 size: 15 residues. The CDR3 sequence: CSAYSGSANTGELFF. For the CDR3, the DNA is TGCAGTGCATATAGCGGGAGCGCGAACACCGGGGAGCTGTTTTTT.

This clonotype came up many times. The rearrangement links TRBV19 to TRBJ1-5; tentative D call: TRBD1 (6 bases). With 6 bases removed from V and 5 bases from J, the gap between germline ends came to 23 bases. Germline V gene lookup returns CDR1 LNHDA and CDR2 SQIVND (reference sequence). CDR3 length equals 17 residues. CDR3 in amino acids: CASRHRRLSGGHQPQHF. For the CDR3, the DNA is TGTGCCAGTAGACACCGCAGGCTGTCGGGGGGCCATCAGCCCCAGCATTTT.

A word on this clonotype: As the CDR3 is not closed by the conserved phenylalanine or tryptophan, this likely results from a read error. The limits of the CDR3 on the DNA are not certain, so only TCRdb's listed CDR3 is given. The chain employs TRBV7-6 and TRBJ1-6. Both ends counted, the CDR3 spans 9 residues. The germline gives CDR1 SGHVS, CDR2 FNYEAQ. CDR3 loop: CASSLAGHL.

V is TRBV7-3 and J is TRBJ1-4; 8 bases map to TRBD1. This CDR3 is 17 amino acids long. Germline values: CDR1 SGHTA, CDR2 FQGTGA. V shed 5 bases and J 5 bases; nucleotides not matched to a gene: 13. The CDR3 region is CASSAHLTGQENEKLFF. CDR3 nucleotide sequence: TGTGCCAGCAGCGCCCACCTGACGGGACAGGAGAATGAAAAACTGTTTTTT.

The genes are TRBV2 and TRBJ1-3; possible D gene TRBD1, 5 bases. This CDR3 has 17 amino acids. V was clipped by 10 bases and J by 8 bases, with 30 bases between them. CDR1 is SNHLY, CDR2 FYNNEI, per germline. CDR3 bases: TGTGCCACATTGGGGGTGACGACAGTCGGGTATGGCTACACCATATATTTT. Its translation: CATLGVTTVGYGYTIYF.

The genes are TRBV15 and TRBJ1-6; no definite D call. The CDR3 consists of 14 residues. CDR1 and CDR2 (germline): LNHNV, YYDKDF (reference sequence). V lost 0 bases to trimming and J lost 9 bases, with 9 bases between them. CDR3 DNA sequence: TGTGCCACCAGCAGAGATGGCACCTCTTCACCCCTCCACTTT. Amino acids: CATSRDGTSSPLHF.

The CDR3 DNA reads as TGCAGCGTCCTAGCGGGAGGGACCTACGAGCAGTACTTC. It encodes CSVLAGGTYEQYF. This chain connects TRBV29-1 to TRBJ2-7; 12 bases are a match to TRBD2. J gave up 2 bases and V 6 bases, and 2 bases lay outside the gene matches. Germline V lookup: CDR1 SQVTM, CDR2 ANQGSEA. This CDR3 has 13 residues.

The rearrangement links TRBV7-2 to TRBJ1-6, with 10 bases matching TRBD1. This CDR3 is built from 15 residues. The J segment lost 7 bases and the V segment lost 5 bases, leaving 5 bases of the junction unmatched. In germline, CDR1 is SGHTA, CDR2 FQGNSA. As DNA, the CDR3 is TGTGCCAGCAGCATGCAGGGACAGGGGAATTCACCCCTCCACTTT. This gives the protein CASSMQGQGNSPLHF.

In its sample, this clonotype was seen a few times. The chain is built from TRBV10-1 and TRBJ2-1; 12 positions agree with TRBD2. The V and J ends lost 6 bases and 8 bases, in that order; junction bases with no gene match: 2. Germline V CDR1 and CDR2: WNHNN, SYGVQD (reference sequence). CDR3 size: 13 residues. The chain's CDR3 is CASSRTSGDEQFF. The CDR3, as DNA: TGCGCCAGCAGCCGGACTAGCGGGGATGAGCAGTTCTTC.

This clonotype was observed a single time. CDR3 nucleotides: TGTGCCAGCAGCAGCCCGACTAGCGGGAGCTACAATGAGCAGTTCTTC. This sequence encodes CASSSPTSGSYNEQFF. The chain employs TRBV5-4 and TRBJ2-1; 12 nucleotides agree with TRBD2. With V trimmed by 4 bases and J by 3 bases, 5 bases remained unmatched. Germline V gene data show CDR1 as SGHNT and CDR2 as YYREEE (reference sequence). The CDR3 extends over 16 amino acids.

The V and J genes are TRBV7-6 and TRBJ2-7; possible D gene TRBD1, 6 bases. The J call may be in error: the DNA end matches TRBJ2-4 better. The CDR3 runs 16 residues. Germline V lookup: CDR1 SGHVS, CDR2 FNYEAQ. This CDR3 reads CASSLSPPRQGNIQYF. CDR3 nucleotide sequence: TGTGCCAGCAGCTTGTCACCCCCACGGCAGGGGAACATTCAGTACTTC.

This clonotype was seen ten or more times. The CDR3 DNA reads TGTGCCAGCAGCACAGGGACGGAGGGACCGCGTGGCGGGGAGCTGTTTTTT. Translated, it gives CASSTGTEGPRGGELFF. This chain links TRBV9 with TRBJ2-2; D possibly matches TRBD1 or TRBD2 (6 bases each). CDR3 length: 17 amino acids. Germline V lookup: CDR1 SGDLS, CDR2 YYNGEE. With 4 bases removed from V and 7 bases from J, the gap between germline ends came to 23 bases. Combining the CDR3 with reference TRBV9 and TRBJ2-2 gives the whole variable domain DSGVTQTPKHLITATGQRVTLRCSPRSGDLSVYWYQQSLDQGLQFLIQYYNGEERAKGNILERFSAQQFPDLHSELNLSSLELGDSALYFCASSTGTEGPRGGELFFGEGSRLTVL.

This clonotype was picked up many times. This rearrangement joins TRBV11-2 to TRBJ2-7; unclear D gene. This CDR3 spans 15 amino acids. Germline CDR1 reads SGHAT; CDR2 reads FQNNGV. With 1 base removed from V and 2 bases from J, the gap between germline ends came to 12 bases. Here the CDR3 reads CASSLGAGLAYEQYF. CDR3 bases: TGTGCCAGCAGCTTAGGCGCCGGGTTAGCCTACGAGCAGTACTTC. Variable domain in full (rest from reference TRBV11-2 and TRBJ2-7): EAGVAQSPRYKIIEKRQSVAFWCNPISGHATLYWYQQILGQGPKLLIQFQNNGVVDDSQLPKDRFSAERLKGVDSTLKIQPAKLEDSAVYLCASSLGAGLAYEQYFGPGTRLTVT.

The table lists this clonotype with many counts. CDR3 amino acids: CASSRSSENTGELFF. In DNA, the CDR3 is TGTGCCAGCAGCCGATCGAGCGAGAACACCGGGGAGCTGTTTTTT. This chain links TRBV7-2 with TRBJ2-2; no clear D. This CDR3 is 15 amino acids long. The germline V and J ends were trimmed by 5 bases and 1 base, with 11 bases remaining between them. Looked up from germline, CDR1 is SGHTA and CDR2 is FQGNSA. The variable domain in full, with the rest retrieved from reference TRBV7-2 and TRBJ2-2, is GAGVSQSPSNKVTEKGKDVELRCDPISGHTALYWYRQSLGQGLEFLIYFQGNSAPDKSGLPSDRFSAERTGGSVSTLTIQRTQQEDSAVYLCASSRSSENTGELFFGEGSRLTVL.